This T cell receptor (beta chain) was sequenced in a study of blood T cell repertoires in COVID-19. Clones were read by immunoSEQ multiplex PCR, and TCRdb kept only the in-frame ones, dropping some. The repertoire includes around 150,000 clones, about 80% of them detected once, and 3% to 5% sits in the top ten. Deletions cut 2 bases from V and 4 bases from J, with 14 bases between. Looked up from germline, CDR1 is MNHEY and CDR2 is SVGAGI. There are 15 residues in the CDR3. This clone was observed a single time. J is TRBJ1-2 and V is TRBV6-5; D not certain. What was sequenced was peripheral blood. The receptor's source is an older woman with acute or convalescent COVID-19. CDR3 sequence reads: CASSYVEGGTYGYTF. The DNA of the CDR3 is TGTGCCAGCAGTTACGTGGAGGGAGGCACCTATGGCTACACCTTC.